A single sample is the source of the 17 T cell receptor beta chains below, sequenced in a study of TIL therapy for anti-PD-1-resistant metastatic lung cancer. Stated time point: pre-treatment sample, taken before nivolumab and TIL therapy. The immunoSEQ assay was v3. The repertoire was sequenced with immunoSEQ multiplex PCR; TCRdb's copy has only in-frame clones and lacks some. The sample lists about 19,000 clones; 75% to 80% were seen once. Sequenced material: blood, taken at baseline. These receptors all come from a person between 30 and 80 years old with non-small cell lung cancer.

The V call is TRBV29-1, the J call TRBJ1-1; TRBD1 is a possible D gene (5 bases). Trimming removed 7 bases from V and 0 bases from J, with 9 bases in between. The length of the CDR3 is 12 residues. Germline values: CDR1 SQVTM, CDR2 ANQGSEA. CDR3 nucleotide sequence: TGCAGCGGCAGGGTCATGAACACTGAAGCTTTCTTT. This codes for CSGRVMNTEAFF. Looking up the rest from reference TRBV29-1 and TRBJ1-1 gives the full variable domain: SAVISQKPSRDICQRGTSLTIQCQVDSQVTMMFWYRQQPGQSLTLIATANQGSEATYESGFVIDKFPISRPNLTFSTLTVSNMSPEDSSIYLCSGRVMNTEAFFGQGTRLTVV.

The genes are TRBV7-9 and TRBJ2-7; 8 bases agree with TRBD1. The V and J ends lost 5 bases and 3 bases, in that order; junction bases with no gene match: 12. Germline CDR1 SEHNR, CDR2 FQNEAQ (reference sequence). The CDR3 is 16 residues long. The CDR3 loop is CASSQLAGTGDYEQYF. CDR3 sequence (DNA): TGTGCCAGCAGCCAGTTGGCCGGGACAGGAGACTACGAGCAGTACTTC.

J is TRBJ2-7 and V is TRBV14; TRBD2 might be the D (5 bases). CDR1 and CDR2 (germline): SGHDN, FVKESK. The CDR3 has 15 amino acids. V shed 4 bases and J shed 1 base, with 14 bases lying between them. The CDR3 DNA sequence: TGTGCCAGCAGCCGGCCTTCTTCGGGGTCCTACGAGCAGTACTTC. Amino acids: CASSRPSSGSYEQYF.

V and J are TRBV2 and TRBJ1-2, with 9 bases fitting TRBD1. Germline assignment: CDR1 SNHLY and CDR2 FYNNEI. This CDR3 is 14 amino acids long. V was clipped by 7 bases and J by 5 bases; unmatched bases: 8. The CDR3 sequence: CASILDRGHYGYTF. CDR3 bases: TGTGCCAGCATATTGGACAGGGGCCATTATGGCTACACCTTC.

V is TRBV30 and J is TRBJ2-1; tentative D call: TRBD2 (6 bases). Trimming took 2 bases from V and 9 from J, leaving 20 bases between them. CDR3 size: 15 residues. Germline values: CDR1 GTSNPN, CDR2 SVGIG (reference sequence). The CDR3 region has the DNA TGTGCCTGGAGTCTCCGGGGACTTCCCAACGGTGAGCAGTTCTTC. Translation gives CAWSLRGLPNGEQFF.

J is TRBJ2-3 and V is TRBV19, with TRBD2 as a possible D gene (6 bases). With 3 bases removed from V and 1 base from J, the gap between germline ends came to 17 bases. Germline V gene sequence: CDR1 LNHDA, CDR2 SQIVND (reference sequence). The CDR3 loop spans 17 amino acids. The DNA of the CDR3 is TGTGCCAGTAGTATGGCTCGCGGGGTAGGGGGCACAGATACGCAGTATTTT. Its translation: CASSMARGVGGTDTQYF. The variable domain in full, with the rest retrieved from reference TRBV19 and TRBJ2-3, is DGGITQSPKYLFRKEGQNVTLSCEQNLNHDAMYWYRQDPGQGLRLIYYSQIVNDFQKGDIAEGYSVSREKKESFPLTVTSAQKNPTAFYLCASSMARGVGGTDTQYFGPGTRLTVL.

The CDR3, as DNA: TGTGCCAGCAGTAACAACGTTGCCAAAAACATTCAGTACTTC. It encodes CASSNNVAKNIQYF. The rearrangement uses TRBV2 and TRBJ2-4, with D hard to call. The CDR3 has 14 amino acids. The germline V and J ends were trimmed by 5 bases and 1 base, with 9 bases remaining between them. The germline V gene has CDR1 SNHLY and CDR2 FYNNEI. Together with reference TRBV2 and TRBJ2-4, the CDR3 gives the full variable domain: EPEVTQTPSHQVTQMGQEVILRCVPISNHLYFYWYRQILGQKVEFLVSFYNNEISEKSEIFDDQFSVERPDGSNFTLKIRSTKLEDSAMYFCASSNNVAKNIQYFGAGTRLSVL.

The chain combines TRBV3-1 (or the pseudogene TRBV3-2) with TRBJ1-1, with 8 bases fitting TRBD1. V lost 7 bases and J lost 1; bases outside the gene matches: 5. The CDR3 sequence is 14 residues long. Looked up from germline, CDR1 is LGHDT and CDR2 is YNNKEL (reference sequence). The CDR3 DNA is TGTGCCAGCACAGAGGGACAGGCGAACACTGAAGCTTTCTTT. It is translated as CASTEGQANTEAFF.

The rearrangement links TRBV2 to TRBJ1-2; possible D gene TRBD1, 6 bases. The CDR3 runs 11 residues. The V gene's germline CDR1 is SNHLY and CDR2 FYNNEI. V dropped 5 bases and J dropped 6 bases, with 7 bases sitting between them. CDR3 region: CASSTGNGYTF. As DNA, the CDR3 is TGTGCCAGCAGTACAGGGAATGGCTACACCTTC.

The CDR3 DNA is TGTGCCAGCAGCTTAGCATCCGGGACTAGCAATCAGCCCCAGCATTTT. Its protein is CASSLASGTSNQPQHF. The chain employs TRBV7-8 and TRBJ1-5, with D possibly being TRBD1 (5 bases). Trimming cost V 0 bases and J 0 bases, with 9 bases left between them. Germline values: CDR1 SGHVS, CDR2 FQNEAQ. This CDR3 has 16 amino acids.

V and J are TRBV7-2 and TRBJ2-1, with 8 bases lining up with TRBD2. The germline V gene encodes CDR1 SGHTA and CDR2 FQGNSA. V lost 7 bases to trimming and J lost 7 bases; unmatched junction nucleotides: 12. This CDR3 contains 15 residues. CDR3: CASKPAGGPINEQFF. CDR3 nucleotides: TGTGCCAGCAAGCCGGCGGGAGGACCGATTAATGAGCAGTTCTTC.

A few counts support this clone. The chain recombines TRBV7-9 with TRBJ1-2; 7 positions agree with TRBD1. With V trimmed by 4 bases and J by 4 bases, 3 bases remained unmatched. This CDR3 is 13 amino acids long. CDR1 and CDR2 (germline): SEHNR, FQNEAQ (reference sequence). The CDR3 region is CASSSGTAYGYTF. DNA of the CDR3: TGTGCCAGCAGCTCCGGGACAGCCTATGGCTACACCTTC.

The chain uses TRBV7-2 and TRBJ2-3; a possible D gene is TRBD2 (6 bases). Per the germline V gene, CDR1 is SGHTA and CDR2 is FQGNSA. The CDR3 has 17 amino acids. Trimming shortened V by 1 base and J by 0 bases, and 14 bases separated the two germline ends. The CDR3 DNA follows: TGTGCCAGCAGCTTAGGCCCGAGCGGGCTAAGCACAGATACGCAGTATTTT. Its translation: CASSLGPSGLSTDTQYF.

Only one count was recorded for this clone. V usage is TRBV7-2 and J usage is TRBJ2-3; 7 bases map to TRBD1. J gave up 4 bases and V 0 bases, and 4 bases lay outside the gene matches. The CDR3 extends over 15 amino acids. CDR1 is SGHTA and CDR2 is FQGNSA in the germline V gene. The CDR3 here is CASSLAGGKADTQYF. In DNA, the CDR3 is TGTGCCAGCAGCTTAGCAGGGGGCAAGGCAGATACGCAGTATTTT.

This clone was recorded only once. The V and J genes are TRBV28 and TRBJ2-6, with no clear D. V was cut by 8 bases and J by 4 bases, with 6 bases left in between. The CDR3 spans 12 residues. Germline V lookup: CDR1 MDHEN, CDR2 SYDVKM. Here the CDR3 DNA reads TGTGCCAGCCTCAAGGGGGCCAACGTCCTGACTTTC. Protein: CASLKGANVLTF.

This sequence joins TRBV27 and TRBJ1-5; D is perhaps TRBD1 (6 bases). CDR3 length: 14 residues. Germline lookup yields CDR1 MNHEY and CDR2 SMNVEV (reference sequence). V was shortened by 1 base and J by 7 bases, with 11 bases between the two germline ends. This chain's CDR3 is CASSLLGAEQPQHF. CDR3 nucleotide sequence: TGTGCCAGCAGTTTATTGGGGGCGGAACAGCCCCAGCATTTT.

V usage is TRBV7-2 and J usage is TRBJ1-2; TRBD1 is a possible D gene (6 bases). Looked up from germline, CDR1 is SGHTA and CDR2 is FQGNSA. The CDR3 loop spans 14 amino acids. V gave up 5 bases and J gave up 2 bases, with 12 bases separating them. The CDR3 DNA follows: TGTGCCAGCAGCGCGGATACAGGGAACTATGGCTACACCTTC. This gives the protein CASSADTGNYGYTF.